This TCR beta chain was profiled in a study of CD8 T cells in ankylosing spondylitis. The ends lost 2 bases at V and 2 bases at J; junction bases unmatched: 8. CDR1 is SGHRS and CDR2 is YFSETQ in the germline V gene. The CDR3 is 16 amino acids. A few counts support this clonotype. The antigen is unknown. Overall study results and limits: A TCR beta motif made of several highly homologous variants seemed typical of ankylosing spondylitis blood.

Molecular-barcoded quantitative 5'-RACE produced these TCR beta libraries. TCRdb used MiXCR to reprocess the 5' RACE reads, holding one entry per CDR3 protein. The sample contains a few hundred thousand distinct CDR3 sequences, 20% to 25% of which appear only once. This sequence was found in a male donor with ankylosing spondylitis. The rearrangement joins TRBV5-1 to TRBJ2-3; TRBD2 matches at 7 bases. The material sequenced was blood, either unsorted or a sorted T cell fraction (not recorded which). CDR3 sequence (DNA): TGCGCCAGCAGCTTAGAGACTAGCTGGAACACAGATACGCAGTATTTT. Amino acid sequence: CASSLETSWNTDTQYF. The variable domain in full, with the rest retrieved from reference TRBV5-1 and TRBJ2-3, is KAGVTQTPRYLIKTRGQQVTLSCSPISGHRSVSWYQQTPGQGLQFLFEYFSETQRNKGNFPGRFSGRQFSNSRSEMNVSTLELGDSALYLCASSLETSWNTDTQYFGPGTRLTVL.